This T cell receptor beta chain originates from a study of blood T cell repertoires in COVID-19 (dated by TCRdb to 2018 to 2021). Notes on the research overall: Samples covering the acute and convalescent phases of COVID-19 were provided by collaborators in the United States, Italy and Spain. Subjects who had been exposed to COVID-19, were actively infected with it, or had recovered from it provided the deeply sampled blood TCRbeta repertoires that made up the dataset. The repertoires were released in a freely available public database meant as a resource for research on the immune response to SARS-CoV-2. The samples were drawn from the first 160 participants of the ongoing ImmuneRACE study and from 950 to 1,500 subjects provided by 6 global collaborators. Sample metadata almost always included a de-identified subject ID, COVID-19 status, age in years and sex. Where HLA class I and class II types were available, the types were taken from metadata supplied by the sample provider, not from assay-based typing. The material from the prospective study consisted of cDNA or gDNA derived from T cells, B-cell-depleted T cells, or PBMCs.

The CDR3 contains 14 residues, cysteine and phenylalanine counted. Here the CDR3 DNA is all that survives: 42 bases in frame from base 1. Per the germline V gene (reference sequence), LNHDA is the CDR1 and SQIVND is the CDR2. For this chain, trimming is 5 bases at the V end and 8 bases at the J end, and the number of junction bases without a gene match is 10. What the study reported, not specific to this receptor: The amount of clinical and demographic metadata varied by source and participant and was provided uncurated.

Of note for this clone: Its binding antigen is unknown. No much larger clone is present one base from it, and per-base qualities are unavailable.

TCRbeta CDR3 regions were amplified from genomic DNA by means of the immunoSEQ Assay, a bias-controlled multiplex PCR. The authors' analysis ran thus. The number of nucleated cells in each sample was estimated by amplification of reference gene primers within the assay. To quantify the absolute abundance of each unique TCRbeta CDR3 rearrangement, sequence reads were collapsed and filtered. Productive Simpson clonality was computed per sample as the square root of Simpson's diversity index over productive rearrangements. The source is immuneACCESS, and TCRdb retained only in-frame sequences with V and J called. Part of the clones is not carried over; for the studies checked, unresolved V genes explain less than half of this, and the remainder is unexplained. V and J calls and clone size are as listed in that table; D and trimming were resolved from the DNA. This sample is represented by fewer than 35,000 clones; roughly nine tenths of them were singletons. The ten most abundant clones make up 4% to 5.5% of the sample.

Collaborating institutions collected whole blood in K2EDTA tubes following their own protocols. For TCRbeta analysis, collaborator samples were shipped as frozen whole blood, as isolated PBMCs, or as DNA extracted from either sample type. Recombination connected TRBV19 to TRBJ1-2; TRBD1 aligns with 8 central bases. The source is a man in his 70s with active COVID-19. Sequenced sample: peripheral blood. The CDR3 in this case is CASSLSGTGGGYTF. The DNA reads TGTGCCAGTAGTCTCTCCGGGACAGGAGGAGGCTACACCTTC.